The source of this T cell receptor (beta chain) is a study of CD8 T cells in Susac syndrome (dated by TCRdb to 2018 to 2020). As for the study more broadly: Of the Susac syndrome patients who were sequenced, roughly 6 had clinically active disease and 8 or 9 were in clinical remission. Repertoire sequencing was used to test whether CD8+ T cell activation and differentiation in Susac syndrome was antigen driven. At blood withdrawal, Susac syndrome patients were therapy-naive, treated with corticosteroids (with IVIg additionally given to some), or treated with IVIg alone. The investigation overall reported the following: In patients with Susac syndrome, the CD4+ T cell repertoire showed no detectable clonal expansion. The TCR sequencing and HLA analysis was acknowledged to have included a relatively small number of individuals.

This clonotype appeared a single time. Its antigen is currently not known. Base qualities are not provided; no much larger clone lies one nucleotide away. A single read is weak support. The junction carries 5 bases between V and J, which are trimmed by 0 bases and 7 bases respectively. For CDR1 and CDR2, the germline V gene lists SGDLS and YYNGEE. Its CDR3 holds 13 amino acids, cysteine through phenylalanine. CDR3 DNA only is kept here, 39 bases in frame from base 1. RNA was extracted using the RNeasy kit, and about 0.45 to 1 ug of the RNA was reverse transcribed with random hexamers. TCR beta CDR3 regions were amplified with the immunoSEQ multiplex PCR assay covering 54 Vbeta and 13 Jbeta segments. Bias from PCR amplification was corrected by using a synthetic template baseline for primer optimization and for computational correction. The source study handled its data this way. Reads were assigned to V, D and J genes according to IMGT and analyzed in immunoSEQ Analyzer, with only productive sequences retained. Clonality was calculated as one minus the Shannon entropy normalized by log2 of the number of productive unique sequences. For each patient and control, public and private clones were evaluated within the 100 most prevalent clones. Susac-specific clones were defined as absent from healthy and MS cohorts, around 980 published viral clones and other ImmuneACCESS disease sequences. Using fastp trimming at Q25 and MiXCR clonotype assembly, TCRdb reanalyzed the public sequencing data and kept in-frame beta chains. Every CDR3 protein is listed once, alongside the most common genes and DNA of its rows. The authors' filters were not applied to this entry. The sample has about 190,000 distinct CDR3 sequences on record, 90% to 97% of them singletons. 0.075% to 0.1% of the sample is held by the ten biggest clonotypes.

Peripheral blood CD8+ and CD4+ T cells from healthy donors, Susac syndrome patients and multiple sclerosis patients were profiled by high-throughput TCR beta sequencing. The Susac syndrome patients fulfilled recently defined diagnostic criteria for definite or probable disease. Bulk CD8+ and CD4+ T cells were purified magnetically by negative isolation, whereas CD8+ TEMRA cells were enriched by FACS. Blood was drawn into EDTA tubes, processed within 24 hours, and PBMCs were isolated by density gradient centrifugation. PBMCs intended for TCR sequencing were frozen in liquid nitrogen and were later thawed in a 37 degrees C water bath. The sorted or isolated CD4+, CD8+ and CD8+ TEMRA cells reached a purity of at least 90%.

This TCR was sampled from a human donor with Susac syndrome. Sequenced material: CD4+ T cells from PBMCs. The chain uses TRBV9 and TRBJ1-6, with the D gene too uncertain to name. The CDR3 region: CASSVAGNSPLHF. DNA sequence: TGTGCCAGCAGCGTAGCTGGAAATTCACCCCTCCACTTT.